This T cell receptor beta chain originates from a study of blood T cell repertoires in COVID-19. Only in-frame clones appear in the TCRdb table, and some are missing; sequencing was by immunoSEQ multiplex PCR. Of 400,000 to 450,000 clones listed, roughly 90% were seen once; the top ten hold 1.4%. Per the germline V gene, CDR1 is SGDLS and CDR2 is YYNGEE. Trimming took 2 bases from V and 3 from J; bases not matched to a gene: 11. The CDR3 loop spans 17 amino acids. This chain links TRBV9 with TRBJ1-2; 9 nucleotides line up with TRBD1. This receptor was obtained from a woman in her thirties with active or convalescent COVID-19. Sequencing was carried out using peripheral blood. The CDR3 DNA follows: TGTGCCAGCAGCGTCACCCGGGACAGGGCCGATGACTATGGCTACACCTTC. Translation: CASSVTRDRADDYGYTF.